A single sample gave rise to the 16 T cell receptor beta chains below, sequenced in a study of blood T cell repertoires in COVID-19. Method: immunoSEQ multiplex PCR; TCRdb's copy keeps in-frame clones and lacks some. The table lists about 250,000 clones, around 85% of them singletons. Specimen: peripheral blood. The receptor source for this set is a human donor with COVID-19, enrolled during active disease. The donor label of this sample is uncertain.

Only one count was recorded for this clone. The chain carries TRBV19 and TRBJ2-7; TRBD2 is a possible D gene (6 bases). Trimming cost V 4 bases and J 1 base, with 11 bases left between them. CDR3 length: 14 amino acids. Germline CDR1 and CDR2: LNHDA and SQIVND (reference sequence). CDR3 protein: CASSSGTESYEQYF. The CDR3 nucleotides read TGTGCCAGTAGTAGCGGGACTGAATCCTACGAGCAGTACTTC.

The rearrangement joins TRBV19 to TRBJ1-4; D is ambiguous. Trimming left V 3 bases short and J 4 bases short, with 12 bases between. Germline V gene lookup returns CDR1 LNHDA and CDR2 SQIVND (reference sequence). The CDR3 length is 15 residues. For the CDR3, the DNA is TGTGCCAGTAGTATCGCGGCCGCTAGTAATGAAAAACTGTTTTTT. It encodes CASSIAAASNEKLFF.

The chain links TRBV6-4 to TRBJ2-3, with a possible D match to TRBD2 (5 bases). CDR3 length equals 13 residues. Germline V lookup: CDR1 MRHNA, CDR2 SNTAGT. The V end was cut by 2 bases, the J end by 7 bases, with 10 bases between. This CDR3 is CASSDEEGNTQYF. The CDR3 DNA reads TGTGCCAGCAGTGACGAAGAGGGCAATACGCAGTATTTT.

The CDR3 is CASSTVNEQFF. The CDR3 DNA sequence: TGTGCCAGCAGCACAGTCAATGAGCAGTTCTTC. The chain couples TRBV6-1 to TRBJ2-1; D is ambiguous. This CDR3 region has 11 residues. With 6 bases removed from V and 6 bases from J, the gap between germline ends came to 6 bases. In germline, CDR1 is MNHNS, CDR2 SASEGT.

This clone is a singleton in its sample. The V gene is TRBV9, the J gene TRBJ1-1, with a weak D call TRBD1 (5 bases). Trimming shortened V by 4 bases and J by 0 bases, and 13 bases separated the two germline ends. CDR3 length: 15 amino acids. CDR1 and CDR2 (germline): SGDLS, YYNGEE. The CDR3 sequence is CASSFLTEMNTEAFF. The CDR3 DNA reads TGTGCCAGCAGCTTTCTGACAGAAATGAACACTGAAGCTTTCTTT.

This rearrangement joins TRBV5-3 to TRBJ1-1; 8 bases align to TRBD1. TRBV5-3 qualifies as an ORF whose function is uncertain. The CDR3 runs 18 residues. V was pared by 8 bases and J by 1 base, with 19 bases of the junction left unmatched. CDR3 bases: TGTGCCAGCCGTCGTTTGACCCGGGACAGGTACCCGAACACTGAAGCTTTCTTT. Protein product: CASRRLTRDRYPNTEAFF.

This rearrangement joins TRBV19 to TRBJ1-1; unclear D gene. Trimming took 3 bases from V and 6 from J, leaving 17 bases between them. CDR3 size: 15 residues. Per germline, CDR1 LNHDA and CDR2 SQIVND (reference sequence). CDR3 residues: CASSITITGEAEAFF. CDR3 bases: TGTGCCAGTAGTATCACCATCACGGGTGAGGCTGAAGCTTTCTTT.

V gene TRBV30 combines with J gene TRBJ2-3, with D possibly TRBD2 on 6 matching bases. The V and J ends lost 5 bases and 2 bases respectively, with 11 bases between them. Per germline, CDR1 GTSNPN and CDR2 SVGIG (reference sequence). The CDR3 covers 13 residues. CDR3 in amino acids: CAWAGGFTDTQYF. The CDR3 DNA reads TGTGCCTGGGCCGGGGGATTCACAGATACGCAGTATTTT.

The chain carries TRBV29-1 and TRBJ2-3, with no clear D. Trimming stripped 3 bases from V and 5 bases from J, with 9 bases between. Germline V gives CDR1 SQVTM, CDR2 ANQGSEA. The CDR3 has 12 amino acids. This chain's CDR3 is CSVERGEDTQYF. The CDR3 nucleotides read TGCAGCGTTGAGCGTGGTGAAGATACGCAGTATTTT.

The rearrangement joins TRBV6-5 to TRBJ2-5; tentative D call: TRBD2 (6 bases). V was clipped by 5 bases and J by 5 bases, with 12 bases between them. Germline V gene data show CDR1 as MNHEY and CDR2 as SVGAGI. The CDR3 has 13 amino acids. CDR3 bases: TGTGCCAGCAGTCCGGACTATGCGGAGACCCAGTACTTC. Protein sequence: CASSPDYAETQYF.

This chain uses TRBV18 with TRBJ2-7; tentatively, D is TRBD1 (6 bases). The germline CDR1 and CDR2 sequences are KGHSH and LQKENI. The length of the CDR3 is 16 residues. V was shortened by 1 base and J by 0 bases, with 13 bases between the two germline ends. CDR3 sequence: CASSPRNSGASYEQYF. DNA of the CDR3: TGTGCCAGCTCACCACGGAACTCAGGGGCCTCCTACGAGCAGTACTTC. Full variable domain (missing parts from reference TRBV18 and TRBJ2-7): NAGVMQNPRHLVRRRGQEARLRCSPMKGHSHVYWYRQLPEEGLKFMVYLQKENIIDESGMPKERFSAEFPKEGPSILRIQQVVRGDSAAYFCASSPRNSGASYEQYFGPGTRLTVT.

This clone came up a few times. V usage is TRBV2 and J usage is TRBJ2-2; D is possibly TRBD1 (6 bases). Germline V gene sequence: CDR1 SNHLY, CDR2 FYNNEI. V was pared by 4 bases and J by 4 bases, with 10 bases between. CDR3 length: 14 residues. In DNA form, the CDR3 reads TGTGCCAGCAGTGTTGAACAGGGCACCGGGGAGCTGTTTTTT. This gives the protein CASSVEQGTGELFF.

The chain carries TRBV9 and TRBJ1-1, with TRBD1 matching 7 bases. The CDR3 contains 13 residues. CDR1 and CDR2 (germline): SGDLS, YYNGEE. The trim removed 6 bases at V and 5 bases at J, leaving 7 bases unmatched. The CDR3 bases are TGTGCCAGCAACAAGGGCAGGGGGACTGAAGCTTTCTTT. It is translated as CASNKGRGTEAFF.

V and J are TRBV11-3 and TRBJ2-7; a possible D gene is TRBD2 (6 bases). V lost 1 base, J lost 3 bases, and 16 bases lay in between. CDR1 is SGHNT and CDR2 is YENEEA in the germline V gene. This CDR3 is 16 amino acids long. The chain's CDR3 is CASSLGAPGEGYEQYF. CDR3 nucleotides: TGTGCCAGCAGCTTAGGTGCCCCGGGAGAGGGCTACGAGCAGTACTTC.

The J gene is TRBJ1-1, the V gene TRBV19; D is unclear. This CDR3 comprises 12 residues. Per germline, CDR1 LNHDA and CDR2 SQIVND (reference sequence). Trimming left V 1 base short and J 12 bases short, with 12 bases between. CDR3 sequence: CASSIGGGRTFF. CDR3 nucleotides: TGTGCCAGTAGTATAGGCGGAGGGAGAACTTTCTTT.

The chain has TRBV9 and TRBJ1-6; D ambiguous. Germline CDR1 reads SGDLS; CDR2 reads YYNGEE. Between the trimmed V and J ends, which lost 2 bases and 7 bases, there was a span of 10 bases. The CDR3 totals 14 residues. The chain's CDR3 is CASSVNPGNSPLHF. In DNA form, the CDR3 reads TGTGCCAGCAGCGTCAACCCCGGGAATTCACCCCTCCACTTT.